This record covers a single T cell receptor (beta chain). What it binds is not known. This record comes from a study of T cell responses to AZD1222 COVID-19 vaccine. In the study overall: Recipients boosted at about 4 weeks or about 12 weeks are pooled. Study-level points and caveats: Unmutated variant regions are reportedly targeted by nearly half of spike-specific TCRs. Scientists sampled the repertoires only once the peak T cell response had passed. Spike was spanned by vaccine-associated CD4 TCRs, with dominance at 160-218 and 743-854.

Germline CDR1 reads SGHKS; CDR2 reads YYEKEE (reference sequence). The CDR3 spans 15 residues. Trimming stripped 0 bases from V and 0 bases from J, with 9 bases between. Assay used: immunoSEQ multiplex PCR; TCRdb lists only in-frame clones, some missing. This table has 130,000 or so clones, approximately 92% appearing once. This material consisted of peripheral blood, taken on day 0 of AZD1222 vaccination. J is TRBJ1-2 and V is TRBV5-5; a possible D gene is TRBD1 (5 bases). The receptor's source is an adult in good health. The CDR3 DNA sequence: TGTGCCAGCAGCTTGGGTTCAGGGTCTAACTATGGCTACACCTTC. Residues: CASSLGSGSNYGYTF. Full variable domain (remainder filled in from reference TRBV5-5 and TRBJ1-2): DAGVTQSPTHLIKTRGQQVTLRCSPISGHKSVSWYQQVLGQGPQFIFQYYEKEERGRGNFPDRFSARQFPNYSSELNVNALLLGDSALYLCASSLGSGSNYGYTFGSGTRLTVV.